These T cell receptor beta chains were read from a single sample in a study of T cell responses to AZD1222 COVID-19 vaccine. Clones were read by immunoSEQ multiplex PCR, and TCRdb kept only the in-frame ones, dropping some. The repertoire includes about 83,000 clones, around 87% of them detected once, and 31% sits in the top ten. Sequenced here: peripheral blood, sampled on day 0 of AZD1222 vaccination. The origin of the receptors is an adult in good health. Both conserved end residues are part of each CDR3. The D gene is left open where the match is weak. Clone size is given for some rows only: seen once, a few or many times, or a class if the clone is expanded.

j_call d_call clone_size v_call cdr3_nt cdr3_aa
TRBJ1-5 TRBD1 - TRBV3-1/TRBV3-2 TGTGCCAGCAGCCCCCGGGACAGGGGACAGCCCCAGCATTTT CASSPRDRGQPQHF
TRBJ2-2 - - TRBV28 TGTGCCAGCAGTTACTCGGGACACGGGGAGCTGTTTTTT CASSYSGHGELFF
TRBJ2-3 - - TRBV6-5 TGTGCCAGCAGTCCAGGGGTTATTAAACTTTTT CASSPGVIKLF
TRBJ2-7 - - TRBV7-6 TGTGCCAGCAGCCAAGGACCTAGCGAGCAGTACTTC CASSQGPSEQYF
TRBJ2-1 TRBD2 - TRBV5-1 TGCGCCAGCAGCCCCGGGACTAGCGGGAGCCACTCCTACAATGAGCAGTTCTTC CASSPGTSGSHSYNEQFF
TRBJ1-2 - once TRBV29-1 TGCAGCGTTCGGAGGGGAACTAACTATGGCTACACCTTC CSVRRGTNYGYTF
TRBJ2-3 TRBD1 - TRBV6-5 TGTGCCAGCAGTTACTCGTTCGGGACAGACACAGATACGCAGTATTTT CASSYSFGTDTDTQYF
TRBJ1-2 - - TRBV23-1 TGCGCCAGCAGTCAATGGGGCCCCTATGGCTACACCTTC CASSQWGPYGYTF
TRBJ2-3 TRBD2 once TRBV19 TGTGCCAGTGGGATTGGGGGGGCAGATACGCAGTATTTT CASGIGGADTQYF
TRBJ1-2 - - TRBV19 TGTGCCAGTAGTACCCGGGGGGCCTATGGCTACACCTTC CASSTRGAYGYTF
TRBJ2-6 TRBD1 - TRBV24-1 TGTGCCACCAGTGATTTAGGGGGCATCGGGGCCAACGTCCTGACTTTC CATSDLGGIGANVLTF
TRBJ2-1 - - TRBV20-1 TGCAGTGCTAGTCGTAGAAGTTACAATGAGCAGTTCTTC CSASRRSYNEQFF
TRBJ1-1 TRBD1 - TRBV28 TGTGCCAGCAGTTTCTTCGGACAGGGGGCAAGAAACACTGAAGCTTTCTTT CASSFFGQGARNTEAFF
TRBJ2-4 - - TRBV21-1 TGTGCCAGCAGCAGTAAAAGGGGGGGACTGGGATATAACATTCAGTACTTC CASSSKRGGLGYNIQYF
TRBJ2-6 TRBD2 - TRBV2 TGTGCCAGCAGTGAAAGCAGGGCTAGCGGGGGAGGAATAGGGGCCAACGTCCTGACTTTC CASSESRASGGGIGANVLTF
TRBJ2-3 TRBD2 - TRBV4-3 TGCGCCAGCAGCCAAGGAGGCGGGAGAGATAAAACAGATACGCAGTATTTT CASSQGGGRDKTDTQYF
TRBJ1-2 - - TRBV29-1 TGCAGCGTTGCAGAGGACAGAGATCATGGCTACACCTTC CSVAEDRDHGYTF
TRBJ1-2 - - TRBV3-1/TRBV3-2 TGTGCCAGCAGCCTCGCATTGGATGGCTACACCTTC CASSLALDGYTF
TRBJ2-7 - few TRBV5-4 TGTGCCAGCAGCTTCGAACGGTTGAGCTCCTACGAGCAGTACTTC CASSFERLSSYEQYF
TRBJ2-7 TRBD1 - TRBV15 TGTGCCACCAGCAAAGACAGGGGGCGAGACGAGCAGTACTTC CATSKDRGRDEQYF
TRBJ2-3 - - TRBV5-6 TGTGCCAGCAGCTCTGTTAGGGAGCCCCGAGCCCCGCAGTATTTT CASSSVREPRAPQYF
TRBJ1-6 - - TRBV2 TGTGCCAGCAAGAGCTCCTATAATTCACCCCTCCACTTT CASKSSYNSPLHF
TRBJ2-1 TRBD2 - TRBV11-2 TGTGCCAGCAGCCCGGGGGGTATCTACAATGAGCAGTTCTTC CASSPGGIYNEQFF
TRBJ2-5 - - TRBV29-1 TGCAGCGTTGAAGATCAATGGTACCAAGAGACCCAGTACTTC CSVEDQWYQETQYF
TRBJ2-5 - - TRBV15 TGTGCCACCAGCAGAGATCTATCTAAAGAGACCCAGTACTTC CATSRDLSKETQYF
TRBJ1-5 TRBD1 - TRBV7-2 TGTGCCAGCAGCCCACAACAGGGGGCGAGCAATCAGCCCCAGCATTTT CASSPQQGASNQPQHF
TRBJ1-5 TRBD1 - TRBV19 TGTGCCAGTATTCGACAGGGGGCAGAATTGGGCAATCAGCCCCAGCATTTT CASIRQGAELGNQPQHF
TRBJ2-7 - few TRBV19 TGTGCCAGTAGTGCCTACAGGGTTCGCATAGACGAGCAGTACTTC CASSAYRVRIDEQYF
TRBJ1-2 - - TRBV29-1 TGCAGCTGCCCCTCACACAGGTCCGGGTATGGCTACACCTTC CSCPSHRSGYGYTF
TRBJ2-1 - - TRBV10-1 TGCGCCAGCAGATCCGAGGGGTACTCCTACAATGAGCAGTTCTTC CASRSEGYSYNEQFF
TRBJ1-1 TRBD1 - TRBV3-1/TRBV3-2 TGTGCCAGCAGATACACAGGGGAAGGGGACACTGAAGCTTTCTTT CASRYTGEGDTEAFF
TRBJ1-2 - - TRBV7-9 TGTGCCAGCAGCTTAGACAGGGAAAATGGCTACACCTTC CASSLDRENGYTF
TRBJ2-5 TRBD2 - TRBV2 TGTGCCAGCAGTGAGTGGTTAGCGGGAGGGAATGAAGAGACCCAGTACTTC CASSEWLAGGNEETQYF
TRBJ1-3 TRBD1 - TRBV2 TGTGCCAGCAGTGACCCCGACAGGGCTGGAAACACCATATATTTT CASSDPDRAGNTIYF
TRBJ1-2 - - TRBV12-3/TRBV12-4 TGTGCCAGCAGACAGGGAGGAGGCGGCTACACCTTC CASRQGGGGYTF
TRBJ2-7 TRBD2 - TRBV4-3 TGCGCCAGCAGCCAAGTTCTACGGGGGGGGTACGAGCAGTACTTC CASSQVLRGGYEQYF
TRBJ1-1 - few TRBV11-1 TGTGCCAGCAGCTTCCCGGGGACGAACACTGAAGCTTTCTTT CASSFPGTNTEAFF
TRBJ2-6 TRBD1 - TRBV2 TGTGCCAGCAGCTCCTTGAGGGGGCCCACCTCTGGGGCCAACGTCCTGACTTTC CASSSLRGPTSGANVLTF
TRBJ2-5 TRBD2 - TRBV4-1 TGCGCCAGCAGCCAATTGGTAGCGGGCCAAGAGACCCAGTACTTC CASSQLVAGQETQYF
TRBJ1-1 - - TRBV4-1 TGCGCCAGCTTGCGGGGCACTGAAGCTTTCTTT CASLRGTEAFF
TRBJ2-5 - - TRBV4-1 TGCGCCAGCAGCCAAGATTCCGGACTACCGTACCAAGAGACCCAGTACTTC CASSQDSGLPYQETQYF
TRBJ1-3 - - TRBV30 TGTGCCTGGAGCGGGTTTTCTGGAAACACCATATATTTT CAWSGFSGNTIYF
TRBJ2-3 TRBD1 - TRBV30 TGTGCCTGGAGTGTACGCAGGGGGCTCGACGGTACGCAGTATTTT CAWSVRRGLDGTQYF
TRBJ1-4 TRBD1 - TRBV4-1 TGCGCCAGCAGCAGGACAGGGGGCCCAAATGAAAAACTGTTTTTT CASSRTGGPNEKLFF
TRBJ2-7 TRBD2 - TRBV5-8 TGTGCCAGCACCAAAGAGACCGGGACTACGAACTACGAGCAGTACTTC CASTKETGTTNYEQYF
TRBJ1-2 TRBD1 - TRBV5-4 TGTGCCAGCAGCGTCCGGGACAGGATTTCCTATGGCTACACCTTC CASSVRDRISYGYTF
TRBJ1-2 TRBD1 - TRBV28 TGTGCCAGCAGTTTAGACAGGGGAACGTCTTACTATGGCTACACCTTC CASSLDRGTSYYGYTF
TRBJ1-2 - - TRBV7-9 TGTGCCGGCACCGGGGGGGCCTATGGCTACACCTTC CAGTGGAYGYTF
TRBJ2-4 TRBD2 few TRBV4-1 TGCGCCAGCAGCCAGGAGAGCGGGAGGGCCAAAAACATTCAGTACTTC CASSQESGRAKNIQYF
TRBJ2-4 TRBD1 - TRBV18 TGTGCCAGCTCACCTCAGGACAGGGGCGGGACAAACATTCAGTACTTC CASSPQDRGGTNIQYF
TRBJ2-2 TRBD2 - TRBV24-1 TGTGCCACCAGTGATTCCTCGATACTAGCGGGAGGGCCTGTCGGGGAGCTGTTTTTT CATSDSSILAGGPVGELFF
TRBJ2-3 - few TRBV4-3 TGCGCCAGCAGCCAGGGAGCAGATACGCAGTATTTT CASSQGADTQYF
TRBJ2-3 - - TRBV21-1 TGTGCCAGCAGCAAACCTTCGCCCCTTCCTACCGTAATAGGACAGGGCCGTATCACAGATACGCAGTATTTT CASSKPSPLPTVIGQGRITDTQYF